The 32 T cell receptor beta chains in this list originate from one sample, sequenced in a study of shared clonotypes between healthy human individuals. Generated by immunoSEQ multiplex PCR, the TCRdb table keeps only in-frame clones and is missing some. The sample has roughly 2 million clones; 85% to 95% are singletons. Input material: naive CD4+ T cells sorted from blood. Specified subset: CD45RA+ positively selected. The receptors stem from a man between 18 and 35 years old in good health.

This chain joins TRBV19 and TRBJ2-7; D is unresolved. The CDR3 has 14 residues. CDR1 is LNHDA and CDR2 is SQIVND in the germline V gene (reference sequence). With 5 bases removed from V and 2 bases from J, the gap between germline ends came to 13 bases. The CDR3 sequence: CASSLHSQTYEQYF. The CDR3 bases are TGTGCCAGTAGTCTCCACAGTCAGACCTACGAGCAGTACTTC.

The chain couples TRBV10-3 to TRBJ2-2; 8 nucleotides align to TRBD1. V lost 11 bases to trimming and J lost 1 base; unmatched junction nucleotides: 9. Germline V CDR1 and CDR2: ENHRY, SYGVKD. The CDR3 runs to 15 residues. The CDR3 DNA reads TGTGCCGCAGGGGGCAGGGATGGGAACACCGGGGAGCTGTTTTTT. Its protein product is CAAGGRDGNTGELFF.

This clone appeared a single time. V usage is TRBV27 and J usage is TRBJ1-2, with TRBD1 matching 7 bases. The CDR3 is 14 residues long. V was pared by 6 bases and J by 8 bases, with 12 bases of the junction left unmatched. The germline V gene encodes CDR1 MNHEY and CDR2 SMNVEV (reference sequence). CDR3 sequence reads: CASSPDRIRGGYTF. CDR3 coding DNA: TGTGCCAGCAGCCCGGACAGGATTCGAGGGGGCTACACCTTC.

The CDR3 loop reads CASSVAGGPNGEQYF. The CDR3 DNA reads TGTGCCAGCAGTGTAGCGGGGGGGCCTAACGGCGAGCAGTACTTC. The chain employs TRBV2 and TRBJ2-7; 11 nucleotides align to TRBD2. V lost 4 bases, J lost 6 bases, and 8 bases stayed unmatched. The CDR3 contains 15 residues. CDR1 is SNHLY, CDR2 FYNNEI, per germline.

As regards this clone: Other DNA sequences in the sample encode the same CDR3. CDR3: CASSPDRSYEQYF. The CDR3 coding sequence is TGTGCCAGCTCACCAGACAGATCTTACGAGCAGTACTTC. The rearrangement links TRBV18 to TRBJ2-7; perhaps TRBD1 as D (5 bases). CDR3 length: 13 residues. Between the trimmed V and J ends, which lost 2 bases and 4 bases, there was a span of 9 bases. Germline CDR1 is KGHSH and CDR2 is LQKENI.

V gene TRBV5-5 combines with J gene TRBJ1-2; 10 positions match TRBD1. The V and J ends lost 3 bases and 5 bases, in that order; junction bases with no gene match: 4. There are 14 residues in the CDR3. In germline, CDR1 is SGHKS, CDR2 YYEKEE (reference sequence). CDR3 protein: CASSWDRGWYGYTF. CDR3 DNA sequence: TGTGCCAGCAGCTGGGACAGGGGCTGGTATGGCTACACCTTC.

The genes are TRBV29-1 and TRBJ2-1; TRBD1 matches at 8 bases. Germline V CDR1 and CDR2: SQVTM, ANQGSEA. The CDR3 extends over 19 amino acids. V dropped 7 bases and J dropped 4; count of bases not matched to a gene: 24. The CDR3 protein is CSADGQGKAHVGGYNEQFF. The CDR3 bases are TGCAGCGCCGATGGACAGGGTAAAGCTCATGTCGGCGGTTACAATGAGCAGTTCTTC.

This chain joins TRBV5-1 and TRBJ2-5; D call uncertain. The length of the CDR3 is 11 residues. Germline V gene data show CDR1 as SGHRS and CDR2 as YFSETQ. V dropped 5 bases and J dropped 3 bases, with 5 bases sitting between them. The CDR3 bases are TGCGCCAGCAGACAGAAAGAGACCCAGTACTTC. Translating it yields CASRQKETQYF.

The V call is TRBV6-1, the J call TRBJ2-7; no definite D call. The V and J ends lost 6 bases and 0 bases respectively, with 12 bases between them. From germline, CDR1 is MNHNS and CDR2 SASEGT. This CDR3 comprises 14 residues. As DNA, the CDR3 is TGTGCCAGCAGGCTGGCAGGCGCCTCCTACGAGCAGTACTTC. Translating it yields CASRLAGASYEQYF.

The CDR3 DNA reads TGTGCCACCAAAGGACAAAATAATTCACCCCTCCACTTT. As protein: CATKGQNNSPLHF. The chain joins TRBV27 to TRBJ1-6, with a weak D call TRBD1 (5 bases). Trimming left V 10 bases short and J 5 bases short, with 12 bases between. The CDR3 has 13 residues. Germline CDR1 and CDR2: MNHEY and SMNVEV (reference sequence).

CDR3 sequence reads: CASSGDSTEQFF. The CDR3 region has the DNA TGTGCCAGCAGCGGGGACAGTACGGAGCAGTTCTTC. V usage is TRBV5-4 and J usage is TRBJ2-1, with TRBD1 identical over 7 bases. J lost 10 bases, V lost 4 bases, and 5 bases had no gene match. CDR3 length: 12 residues. The V gene's germline CDR1 is SGHNT and CDR2 YYREEE (reference sequence).

The chain uses TRBV19 and TRBJ2-5; D might be TRBD2 (6 bases). The V and J ends lost 4 bases and 1 base respectively, with 10 bases between them. CDR1 LNHDA and CDR2 SQIVND come from the germline V gene (reference sequence). The CDR3 runs to 14 residues. The CDR3 region has the DNA TGTGCCAGTAGTAGCCTAGCGTTCCAAGAGACCCAGTACTTC. Residues: CASSSLAFQETQYF.

The chain recombines TRBV4-1 with TRBJ2-2; 8 bases align to TRBD1. From germline, CDR1 is MGHRA and CDR2 YSYEKL. The CDR3 runs 15 residues. V shed 5 bases and J 7 bases; nucleotides not matched to a gene: 9. CDR3 sequence (DNA): TGCGCCAGCAGCACCCAGGGGGCTGGGAGCGGGGAGCTGTTTTTT. It yields the protein CASSTQGAGSGELFF.

The chain joins TRBV30 to TRBJ2-1, with 10 nucleotides matching TRBD2. The CDR3 is made up of 17 amino acids. After removal of 2 bases from V and 2 bases from J, the junction contained 9 bases not matched to a gene. Per the germline V gene, CDR1 is GTSNPN and CDR2 is SVGIG (reference sequence). CDR3: CAWSTERTSGTYNEQFF. In DNA form, the CDR3 reads TGTGCCTGGAGTACCGAGCGGACTAGCGGTACCTACAATGAGCAGTTCTTC.

The J gene is TRBJ1-4, the V gene TRBV9, with TRBD1 as a possible D gene (5 bases). The CDR3 spans 16 residues. Germline CDR1 SGDLS, CDR2 YYNGEE. V gave up 0 bases and J gave up 3 bases, with 12 bases separating them. The CDR3 region is CASSVGGGSANEKLFF. The CDR3 region has the DNA TGTGCCAGCAGCGTAGGTGGGGGATCGGCTAATGAAAAACTGTTTTTT.

J is TRBJ1-1 and V is TRBV14, with a possible D match to TRBD1 (6 bases). Trimming left V 1 base short and J 11 bases short, with 17 bases between. The CDR3 runs 14 residues. Germline V gene lookup returns CDR1 SGHDN and CDR2 FVKESK. The CDR3 reads CASSQALTGLRAFF. For the CDR3, the DNA is TGTGCCAGCAGCCAAGCCCTAACAGGGCTGCGGGCTTTCTTT.

The rearrangement links TRBV5-1 to TRBJ2-5; 7 positions agree with TRBD1. V dropped 4 bases and J dropped 4; count of bases not matched to a gene: 16. Looked up from germline, CDR1 is SGHRS and CDR2 is YFSETQ. The CDR3 contains 17 residues. CDR3 sequence: CASSPTGTASTRETQYF. The CDR3 nucleotides are TGCGCCAGCAGCCCGACCGGGACAGCAAGTACAAGAGAGACCCAGTACTTC. Drawing the rest from reference TRBV5-1 and TRBJ2-5, the complete variable domain is KAGVTQTPRYLIKTRGQQVTLSCSPISGHRSVSWYQQTPGQGLQFLFEYFSETQRNKGNFPGRFSGRQFSNSRSEMNVSTLELGDSALYLCASSPTGTASTRETQYFGPGTRLLVL.

The chain links TRBV7-9 to TRBJ2-1; D unclear. The V and J ends lost 5 bases and 6 bases respectively, with 2 bases between them. Looked up from germline, CDR1 is SEHNR and CDR2 is FQNEAQ (reference sequence). CDR3 length equals 10 residues. The CDR3 DNA follows: TGTGCCAGCAGCCCCAATGAGCAGTTCTTC. This translates into CASSPNEQFF.

The V and J genes are TRBV2 and TRBJ1-5, with 9 bases that match TRBD1. The CDR3 totals 14 residues. Germline lookup yields CDR1 SNHLY and CDR2 FYNNEI. Trimming at V came to 5 bases and at J to 3 bases, leaving 2 bases not matched to a gene. CDR3: CASSRQGDNQPQHF. The DNA for the CDR3 is TGTGCCAGCAGTCGACAGGGGGACAATCAGCCCCAGCATTTT.

This chain links TRBV2 with TRBJ1-2, with D tentatively TRBD1 (5 bases). The germline V and J ends were trimmed by 11 bases and 4 bases, with 20 bases remaining between them. Per germline, CDR1 SNHLY and CDR2 FYNNEI. The CDR3 loop spans 14 amino acids. The CDR3 sequence: CAVDRSGTFYGYTF. In DNA form, the CDR3 reads TGTGCCGTAGACCGATCAGGGACTTTCTATGGCTACACCTTC. Full variable domain (outside the CDR3, taken from reference TRBV2 and TRBJ1-2): EPEVTQTPSHQVTQMGQEVILRCVPISNHLYFYWYRQILGQKVEFLVSFYNNEISEKSEIFDDQFSVERPDGSNFTLKIRSTKLEDSAMYFCAVDRSGTFYGYTFGSGTRLTVV.

The chain has TRBV27 and TRBJ2-7; either TRBD1 or TRBD2 may supply D (6 bases each). CDR1 MNHEY and CDR2 SMNVEV come from the germline V gene (reference sequence). The CDR3 has 12 residues. V was trimmed by 10 bases and J by 3 bases, leaving 13 bases between them. CDR3 residues: CAKGGYYYEQYF. DNA for the CDR3: TGTGCCAAGGGGGGCTATTACTACGAGCAGTACTTC.

The CDR3 bases are TGTGCCTGGAGTGGTGGACTAGGGCGGAACACTGAAGCTTTCTTT. Translated: CAWSGGLGRNTEAFF. The J gene is TRBJ1-1, the V gene TRBV30; D call uncertain. CDR1 is GTSNPN, CDR2 SVGIG, per germline (reference sequence). V lost 1 base, J lost 1 base, and 13 bases lay in between. The CDR3 totals 15 residues.

V is TRBV29-1 and J is TRBJ2-7, with unresolved D. The CDR3 is 11 amino acids. With 5 bases removed from V and 0 bases from J, the gap between germline ends came to 5 bases. Germline loops: CDR1 SQVTM, CDR2 ANQGSEA. For the CDR3, the DNA is TGCAGCGTTATGAGCTCCTACGAGCAGTACTTC. It yields the protein CSVMSSYEQYF.

This chain connects TRBV5-1 to TRBJ2-7; D unclear. Germline CDR1 reads SGHRS; CDR2 reads YFSETQ. Trimming left V 3 bases short and J 3 bases short, with 7 bases between. The CDR3 consists of 12 residues. The DNA for the CDR3 is TGCGCCAGCAGCTACGACAACTACGAGCAGTACTTC. Its protein product is CASSYDNYEQYF.

V and J are TRBV2 and TRBJ2-2; 8 bases align to TRBD1. This CDR3 region has 14 residues. The germline V gene encodes CDR1 SNHLY and CDR2 FYNNEI. V shed 8 bases, J shed 2 bases, and the junction held 4 bases outside the gene matches. The CDR3 is CASRDRRNTGELFF. The CDR3 DNA is TGTGCCAGCCGGGACAGGCGTAACACCGGGGAGCTGTTTTTT.

This chain links TRBV19 with TRBJ1-2; weak D call: TRBD1 (5 bases). Germline V gene sequence: CDR1 LNHDA, CDR2 SQIVND (reference sequence). V shed 6 bases and J shed 7 bases, with 15 bases lying between them. This CDR3 comprises 13 residues. CDR3 bases: TGTGCCAGTAGCCCGGACACGACCGGTGGCTACACCTTC. Protein product: CASSPDTTGGYTF.

Notes on this clone: The identical CDR3 is also encoded by other nucleotide sequences in the sample. This chain's CDR3 is CASSQDRGRYGYTF. Here the CDR3 DNA reads TGTGCCAGCAGTCAGGACAGGGGGCGGTATGGCTACACCTTC. J is TRBJ1-2 and V is TRBV6-5; 11 nucleotides line up with TRBD1. CDR1 is MNHEY, CDR2 SVGAGI, per germline. The CDR3 totals 14 residues. Trimming took 5 bases from V and 5 from J; bases not matched to a gene: 4.

The chain is built from TRBV28 and TRBJ1-1, with D perhaps TRBD1 (5 bases). The germline gives CDR1 MDHEN, CDR2 SYDVKM. V lost 6 bases and J 4 bases, leaving 9 bases between the germline ends. The CDR3 is 12 residues long. CDR3 sequence: CASRGRTTEAFF. The CDR3 region has the DNA TGTGCCAGCAGGGGACGAACCACTGAAGCTTTCTTT. Variable domain in full (rest from reference TRBV28 and TRBJ1-1): DVKVTQSSRYLVKRTGEKVFLECVQDMDHENMFWYRQDPGLGLRLIYFSYDVKMKEKGDIPEGYSVSREKKERFSLILESASTNQTSMYLCASRGRTTEAFFGQGTRLTVV.

The chain links TRBV18 to TRBJ2-5; D is possibly TRBD1 or TRBD2 (7 bases each). Germline loops: CDR1 KGHSH, CDR2 LQKENI. Trimming pared 3 bases from V and 1 base from J, leaving 18 bases between. This CDR3 spans 17 amino acids. Here the CDR3 DNA reads TGTGCCAGCTCACCTGGGGAGGGGGCCCGCTCCCAAGAGACCCAGTACTTC. This sequence encodes CASSPGEGARSQETQYF. The full variable domain, with the rest looked up from reference TRBV18 and TRBJ2-5, is NAGVMQNPRHLVRRRGQEARLRCSPMKGHSHVYWYRQLPEEGLKFMVYLQKENIIDESGMPKERFSAEFPKEGPSILRIQQVVRGDSAAYFCASSPGEGARSQETQYFGPGTRLLVL.

This chain uses TRBV6-6 with TRBJ2-5; 10 bases map to TRBD2. V trimming: 5 bases; J trimming: 2 bases; junction bases outside the gene matches: 8. Germline V lookup: CDR1 MNHNY, CDR2 SVGAGI (reference sequence). This CDR3 contains 16 residues. The CDR3 loop reads CASSNLAGELQETQYF. In DNA form, the CDR3 reads TGTGCCAGCAGTAATCTAGCGGGGGAGCTACAAGAGACCCAGTACTTC.

The chain combines TRBV4-1 with TRBJ1-2, with 8 bases lining up with TRBD1. There are 18 residues in the CDR3. The V gene's germline CDR1 is MGHRA and CDR2 YSYEKL. The ends lost 4 bases at V and 4 bases at J; junction bases unmatched: 17. The CDR3 loop reads CASSLTRGRGTTPYGYTF. The CDR3 DNA follows: TGCGCCAGCAGCCTCACCAGGGGGCGCGGAACTACCCCCTATGGCTACACCTTC.

The J gene is TRBJ2-3, the V gene TRBV6-5, with TRBD2 matching 10 bases. In germline, CDR1 is MNHEY, CDR2 SVGAGI. CDR3 length: 13 amino acids. The junction had 9 bases not matched to a gene; V was cut back by 4 bases and J by 14 bases. CDR3 in amino acids: CASSSEQRGGLYF. The CDR3 nucleotides read TGTGCCAGCAGTTCAGAGCAGCGGGGGGGCCTGTATTTT.